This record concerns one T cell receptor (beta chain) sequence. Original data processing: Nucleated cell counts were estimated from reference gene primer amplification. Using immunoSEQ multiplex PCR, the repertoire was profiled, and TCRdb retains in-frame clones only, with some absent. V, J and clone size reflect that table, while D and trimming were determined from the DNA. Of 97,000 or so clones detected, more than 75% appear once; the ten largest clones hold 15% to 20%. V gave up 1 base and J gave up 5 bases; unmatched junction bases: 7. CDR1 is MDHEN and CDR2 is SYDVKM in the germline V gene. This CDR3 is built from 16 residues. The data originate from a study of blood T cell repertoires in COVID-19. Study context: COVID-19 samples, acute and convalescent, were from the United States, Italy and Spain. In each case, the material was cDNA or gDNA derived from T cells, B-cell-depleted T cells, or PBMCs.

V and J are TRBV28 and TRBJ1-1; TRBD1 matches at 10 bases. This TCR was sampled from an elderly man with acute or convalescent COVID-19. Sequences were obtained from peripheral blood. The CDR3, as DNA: TGTGCCAGCAGTTTATCATGGACAGGGGGGCGGACTGAAGCTTTCTTT. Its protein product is CASSLSWTGGRTEAFF.